This TCR beta chain was obtained from a study of blood T cell repertoires in COVID-19. The wider study: The samples span acute and convalescent COVID-19 from the United States, Italy and Spain.

Authors' processing steps: Quantification of nucleated cells was approximated via reference gene primer amplification. Using immunoSEQ multiplex PCR, the repertoire was profiled, and TCRdb retains in-frame clones only, with some absent. The DNA gave D and trimming, while V, J and clone size come from that table. The table includes fewer than 250,000 clones, roughly 80% detected once. Seattle-derived patients entered the study during active infection and were followed longitudinally. From germline, CDR1 is KGHSH and CDR2 LQKENI. CDR3 length: 16 amino acids. J gave up 2 bases and V 3 bases, and 7 bases lay outside the gene matches.

The sequenced sample was peripheral blood. The V call is TRBV18, the J call TRBJ2-3; 8 bases agree with TRBD2. This receptor was taken from a woman aged 80 or over with COVID-19, enrolled during active disease. CDR3 sequence (DNA): TGTGCCAGCTCACCGTCTTTAGCGGGGCCCACAGATACGCAGTATTTT. It encodes CASSPSLAGPTDTQYF. The full variable domain, with the rest looked up from reference TRBV18 and TRBJ2-3, is NAGVMQNPRHLVRRRGQEARLRCSPMKGHSHVYWYRQLPEEGLKFMVYLQKENIIDESGMPKERFSAEFPKEGPSILRIQQVVRGDSAAYFCASSPSLAGPTDTQYFGPGTRLTVL.